The 26 T cell receptor beta chains given below trace back to one sample, sequenced in a study of OX40 agonist ivuxolimab in advanced cancers. The protocol was immunoSEQ multiplex PCR, while the TCRdb copy is restricted to in-frame clones and leaves out a portion. In the table there are about 82,000 clones, around 78% of which are singletons. The sample consisted of CD4+ or CD8+ T cells sorted from blood, taken in a trial of the OX40 agonist ivuxolimab. Every receptor here comes from an adult with an advanced solid tumor such as melanoma, head and neck, liver or kidney cancer.

V gene TRBV7-9 combines with J gene TRBJ1-1; a possible D gene is TRBD1 (6 bases). This CDR3 contains 12 residues. V was trimmed by 6 bases and J by 7 bases, leaving 12 bases between them. CDR1 is SEHNR, CDR2 FQNEAQ, per germline (reference sequence). The DNA for the CDR3 is TGTGCCAGCAGGCGGACAGTGCTTGAAGCTTTCTTT. This translates into CASRRTVLEAFF.

The chain employs TRBV6-5 and TRBJ1-1; no clear D gene. V gave up 2 bases and J gave up 11 bases, with 21 bases separating them. Germline CDR1 reads MNHEY; CDR2 reads SVGAGI. The CDR3 is made up of 15 amino acids. The CDR3 sequence is CASSYGDGGARPAFF. The CDR3 DNA reads as TGTGCCAGCAGTTACGGTGACGGCGGAGCCCGACCGGCTTTCTTT.

V and J are TRBV7-2 and TRBJ2-2, with D perhaps TRBD1 (5 bases). This CDR3 has 14 amino acids. Germline CDR1 is SGHTA and CDR2 is FQGNSA. Trimming shortened V by 9 bases and J by 2 bases, and 13 bases separated the two germline ends. CDR3 amino acids: CASQQELNTGELFF. CDR3 sequence (DNA): TGTGCCAGTCAACAGGAGCTAAACACCGGGGAGCTGTTTTTT.

This clone has only a few counts. This chain connects TRBV5-1 to TRBJ2-2, with D perhaps TRBD2 (6 bases). V was cut by 2 bases and J by 4 bases, with 12 bases left in between. This CDR3 region has 15 residues. Germline V gene lookup returns CDR1 SGHRS and CDR2 YFSETQ. CDR3 bases: TGCGCCAGCAGCTTAGGGGAGGTAGGCACCGGGGAGCTGTTTTTT. Protein sequence: CASSLGEVGTGELFF.

V is TRBV6-1 and J is TRBJ2-2; D unclear. Trimming removed 6 bases from V and 1 base from J, with 6 bases in between. Germline CDR1 reads MNHNS; CDR2 reads SASEGT. The CDR3 is 13 residues long. CDR3 amino acids: CASRNKNTGELFF. Written as DNA, the CDR3 is TGTGCCAGCAGGAACAAGAACACCGGGGAGCTGTTTTTT.

The J gene is TRBJ2-5, the V gene TRBV6-6; TRBD1 matches 7 bases. The CDR3 runs 15 residues. Germline CDR1 and CDR2: MNHNY and SVGAGI (reference sequence). V was clipped by 0 bases and J by 1 base; unmatched bases: 2. CDR3 in DNA: TGTGCCAGCAGTTACTCGGGACAGATCCAAGAGACCCAGTACTTC. It codes for CASSYSGQIQETQYF.

This chain links TRBV5-1 with TRBJ2-2; D gene unclear. This CDR3 has 13 amino acids. Germline assignment: CDR1 SGHRS and CDR2 YFSETQ. Trimming shortened V by 2 bases and J by 5 bases, and 7 bases separated the two germline ends. CDR3 DNA: TGCGCCAGCAGCTTAGAAGGGACCGGGGAGCTGTTTTTT. Its translation: CASSLEGTGELFF.

This chain links TRBV11-2 with TRBJ2-3; D is perhaps TRBD1 or TRBD2 (6 bases each). Trimming left V 5 bases short and J 2 bases short, with 14 bases between. Looked up from germline, CDR1 is SGHAT and CDR2 is FQNNGV. The CDR3 loop spans 15 amino acids. The CDR3 DNA reads as TGTGCCAGCAGCCTCCCCTGGGGGGCCACAGATACGCAGTATTTT. Translated: CASSLPWGATDTQYF.

The chain employs TRBV7-8 and TRBJ2-3, with a tentative D call TRBD1 (5 bases). Germline V gives CDR1 SGHVS, CDR2 FQNEAQ. The CDR3 runs to 15 residues. Trimming cost V 1 base and J 3 bases, with 11 bases left between them. CDR3 loop: CASSLDRGWTDTQYF. In nucleotides, the CDR3 is TGTGCCAGCAGCTTAGATAGGGGTTGGACAGATACGCAGTATTTT. Full variable domain (missing parts from reference TRBV7-8 and TRBJ2-3): GAGVSQSPRYKVAKRGQDVALRCDPISGHVSLFWYQQALGQGPEFLTYFQNEAQLDKSGLPSDRFFAERPEGSVSTLKIQRTQQEDSAVYLCASSLDRGWTDTQYFGPGTRLTVL.

This chain uses TRBV7-6 with TRBJ2-7; D remains ambiguous. Germline V CDR1 and CDR2: SGHVS, FNYEAQ. This CDR3 is built from 14 residues. V lost 6 bases and J lost 0, with 12 bases in between. The CDR3 loop is CASSSRALSYEQYF. CDR3 DNA: TGTGCCAGCAGTTCAAGGGCACTCTCCTACGAGCAGTACTTC.

The rearrangement uses TRBV7-8 and TRBJ1-1; D is unresolved. V lost 1 base to trimming and J lost 4 bases, with 7 bases between them. The CDR3 runs to 13 residues. The V gene's germline CDR1 is SGHVS and CDR2 FQNEAQ. CDR3: CASSLESPTEAFF. CDR3 DNA sequence: TGTGCCAGCAGCTTAGAATCTCCCACTGAAGCTTTCTTT.

The chain carries TRBV4-2 and TRBJ2-5; D might be TRBD2 (7 bases). Germline lookup yields CDR1 LGHNA and CDR2 YNFKEQ. The length of the CDR3 is 16 residues. The V gene lost 1 base and the J gene lost 4 bases, with 16 bases spanning the gap. Written as DNA, the CDR3 is TGTGCCAGCAGCCAAGTAACGGGGGGCCTGGGAGAGACCCAGTACTTC. Protein product: CASSQVTGGLGETQYF.

This clone was picked up one time. The V call is TRBV6-1, the J call TRBJ1-3; D unresolved. CDR3 length equals 14 residues. The germline CDR1 and CDR2 sequences are MNHNS and SASEGT. V dropped 8 bases and J dropped 1 base, with 12 bases sitting between them. This CDR3 reads CASLPGGSGNTIYF. For the CDR3, the DNA is TGTGCCAGCCTGCCGGGAGGATCTGGAAACACCATATATTTT.

The chain recombines TRBV7-9 with TRBJ2-7; D gene ambiguous. The CDR3 spans 14 residues. The V gene lost 0 bases and the J gene lost 3 bases, with 9 bases spanning the gap. CDR1 and CDR2 from the germline V gene are SEHNR and FQNEAQ (reference sequence). CDR3 residues: CASSLASSNYEQYF. The CDR3 DNA is TGTGCCAGCAGCTTAGCCTCTAGTAACTACGAGCAGTACTTC. Using reference TRBV7-9 and TRBJ2-7 for the parts outside the CDR3, the full variable domain is DTGVSQNPRHKITKRGQNVTFRCDPISEHNRLYWYRQTLGQGPEFLTYFQNEAQLEKSRLLSDRFSAERPKGSFSTLEIQRTEQGDSAMYLCASSLASSNYEQYFGPGTRLTVT.

The chain uses TRBV19 and TRBJ2-1; tentatively, D is TRBD1 (5 bases). Germline V gene sequence: CDR1 LNHDA, CDR2 SQIVND (reference sequence). V was clipped by 5 bases and J by 3 bases, with 17 bases between them. The CDR3 extends over 16 amino acids. The CDR3 DNA follows: TGTGCCAGTAGTCCTCAGCCCGTTGACAGCTACAATGAGCAGTTCTTC. Encoded protein: CASSPQPVDSYNEQFF.

The rearrangement links TRBV11-2 to TRBJ2-2; D might be TRBD2 (7 bases). The CDR3 runs to 15 residues. Germline CDR1 reads SGHAT; CDR2 reads FQNNGV. V dropped 4 bases and J dropped 6 bases, with 15 bases sitting between them. The CDR3 sequence is CASSSQRGGAGELFF. In DNA, the CDR3 is TGTGCCAGCAGCTCCCAGAGGGGGGGCGCCGGGGAGCTGTTTTTT. Together with reference TRBV11-2 and TRBJ2-2, the CDR3 gives the full variable domain: EAGVAQSPRYKIIEKRQSVAFWCNPISGHATLYWYQQILGQGPKLLIQFQNNGVVDDSQLPKDRFSAERLKGVDSTLKIQPAKLEDSAVYLCASSSQRGGAGELFFGEGSRLTVL.

The rearrangement uses TRBV9 and TRBJ2-5; weak D call: TRBD2 (5 bases). CDR1 is SGDLS and CDR2 is YYNGEE in the germline V gene. This CDR3 has 16 amino acids. Deletions cut 0 bases from V and 4 bases from J, with 16 bases between. This CDR3 reads CASSVGPRVGGETQYF. In DNA form, the CDR3 reads TGTGCCAGCAGCGTAGGTCCCCGAGTTGGAGGAGAGACCCAGTACTTC.

CDR3 DNA sequence: TGTGCCAGTAGCGCCCGGACGGACCAGCCCCAGCATTTT. It specifies CASSARTDQPQHF. This chain links TRBV19 with TRBJ1-5; D uncertain. V was trimmed by 6 bases and J by 7 bases, leaving 13 bases between them. This CDR3 has 13 amino acids. Germline V gene sequence: CDR1 LNHDA, CDR2 SQIVND (reference sequence).

This chain uses TRBV7-6 with TRBJ1-1, with TRBD1 matching over 9 bases. This CDR3 spans 16 amino acids. Unmatched junction bases numbered 11, after V lost 5 bases and J lost 4 bases. Germline CDR1 and CDR2: SGHVS and FNYEAQ. In DNA, the CDR3 is TGTGCCAGCAGCGGGGGGACAGGGATCGTGAGCACTGAAGCTTTCTTT. This encodes CASSGGTGIVSTEAFF.

This clone was counted a single time. The chain carries TRBV5-6 and TRBJ1-5; 7 bases are shared with TRBD1. The germline CDR1 and CDR2 sequences are SGHDT and YYEEEE. This CDR3 contains 14 residues. With V trimmed by 3 bases and J by 2 bases, 2 bases remained unmatched. CDR3 protein: CASSYQGGNQPQHF. CDR3 nucleotide sequence: TGTGCCAGCAGCTACCAGGGGGGCAATCAGCCCCAGCATTTT.

This chain uses TRBV19 with TRBJ1-6; maybe TRBD1 (5 bases). The CDR3 is 16 amino acids. Germline V gene data show CDR1 as LNHDA and CDR2 as SQIVND (reference sequence). V lost 3 bases, J lost 9 bases, and 18 bases lay in between. The chain's CDR3 is CASSIRAQVDGSPLHF. CDR3 in DNA: TGTGCCAGTAGTATCCGGGCACAGGTAGATGGTTCACCCCTCCACTTT.

The V call is TRBV29-1, the J call TRBJ1-1; 9 bases map to TRBD1. The CDR3 contains 12 residues. CDR1 is SQVTM and CDR2 is ANQGSEA in the germline V gene. Unmatched junction bases numbered 1, after V lost 7 bases and J lost 1 base. The CDR3 coding sequence is TGCAGCGCGGACAGGGGGAACACTGAAGCTTTCTTT. Encoded protein: CSADRGNTEAFF.

The chain carries TRBV5-1 and TRBJ2-3, with D perhaps given as TRBD1 or TRBD2 (7 bases each). This CDR3 comprises 14 residues. Trimming pared 5 bases from V and 5 bases from J, leaving 15 bases between. The germline V gene encodes CDR1 SGHRS and CDR2 YFSETQ. The CDR3 region is CASSWQGEGDTQYF. CDR3 coding DNA: TGCGCCAGCAGTTGGCAGGGGGAGGGAGATACGCAGTATTTT.

J is TRBJ2-7 and V is TRBV6-1; 9 positions agree with TRBD1. Germline CDR1 reads MNHNS; CDR2 reads SASEGT. V trimming: 2 bases; J trimming: 2 bases; junction bases outside the gene matches: 4. CDR3 length equals 15 residues. The CDR3 is CASSEPQGAPYEQYF. DNA for the CDR3: TGTGCCAGCAGTGAACCACAGGGGGCCCCCTACGAGCAGTACTTC.

The count of this clone is one. V gene TRBV7-2 combines with J gene TRBJ1-2; D gene uncertain. Trimming pared 1 base from V and 5 bases from J, leaving 17 bases between. This CDR3 contains 16 residues. In germline, CDR1 is SGHTA, CDR2 FQGNSA. CDR3 protein: CASSLVAGAIIYGYTF. Written as DNA, the CDR3 is TGTGCCAGCAGCTTAGTGGCAGGTGCGATAATTTATGGCTACACCTTC.

This rearrangement joins TRBV6-1 to TRBJ2-3; 13 positions match TRBD2. The V and J ends lost 1 base and 2 bases, in that order; junction bases with no gene match: 6. The CDR3 is 18 residues long. Germline-derived CDR1 and CDR2 are MNHNS and SASEGT. CDR3 sequence reads: CASSEGGTSGVSTDTQYF. The CDR3 DNA reads TGTGCCAGCAGTGAAGGGGGGACTAGCGGGGTCTCCACAGATACGCAGTATTTT.